Listed below are T cell receptor beta chains from one sample, sequenced in a study of T cell changes during pregnancy in multiple sclerosis. The assay was immunoSEQ multiplex PCR, and TCRdb's table has in-frame clones only and misses some. The repertoire includes some 41,000 clones, around 92% of them detected once, and 7.5% to 9.5% sits in the top ten. The sample was CD8+ T cells from peripheral blood mononuclear cells, taken in the third trimester of pregnancy. The receptors derive from a female donor with multiple sclerosis, enrolled in a pregnancy study. The CDR3 runs from the conserved cysteine through the conserved F or W. Each record gives: CDR3 DNA, CDR3 protein, D gene, J gene, clone size, V gene. The D gene is left open where the match is weak. Not all rows give a size; the values are once, few, many and, for expanded clones, a class.

TGTGCCAGCAGTACACGACTACTACAAGAGACCCAGTACTTC CASSTRLLQETQYF . TRBJ2-5 . TRBV28
TGTGCCAGCAGTTTTTCCAGTACCTACGAGCAGTACTTC CASSFSSTYEQYF . TRBJ2-7 . TRBV27
TGTGCCAGCTCAGAAACAGGGATTGATGGCTACACCTTC CASSETGIDGYTF . TRBJ1-2 few TRBV18
TGTGCCAGCAGTTTGGCGGGAGGGTTCGCCGGGGAGCTGTTTTTT CASSLAGGFAGELFF TRBD2 TRBJ2-2 . TRBV6-5
TGTGCCAGTCGAACAGGGGGGCAGCCCCAGCATTTT CASRTGGQPQHF TRBD1 TRBJ1-5 . TRBV19
TGTGCCAGCAAACCTACAGGCCACTACGAGCAGTACTTC CASKPTGHYEQYF . TRBJ2-7 . TRBV27
TGTGCCAGCAGTATAGCGGGGAGACTCGGGACCCAGTACTTC CASSIAGRLGTQYF TRBD2 TRBJ2-5 . TRBV28
TGTGCCAGCAGCCTAAGGGGGATTCTACGATACGAGCAGTACTTC CASSLRGILRYEQYF . TRBJ2-7 . TRBV28
TGCGCCAGCAGCGCCACTGAGGTAGACGCGAACACTGAAGCTTTCTTT CASSATEVDANTEAFF . TRBJ1-1 . TRBV4-1
TGTGCCAGCAGTTACTTGGCAGAGGGGGCCCAGTACTTC CASSYLAEGAQYF . TRBJ2-5 . TRBV6-5
TGTGCCAGCAGTTTATCTACTAGTCAGTACGAGCAGTACTTC CASSLSTSQYEQYF . TRBJ2-7 . TRBV27
TGTGCCAGCAGTCCGGGACTAGCGGGCCCTCCAAGCTCCTACGAGCAGTACTTC CASSPGLAGPPSSYEQYF TRBD2 TRBJ2-7 . TRBV28
TGTGCCAGCAGTTACTCCGATGAGCAGTTCTTC CASSYSDEQFF . TRBJ2-1 . TRBV6-5
TGTGCCAGCAGCTTGACTAGGCTTCATGAGCAGTACTTC CASSLTRLHEQYF . TRBJ2-7 . TRBV5-6
TGTGCCATCAGTGCCGGGACTAGCTACGAGCAGTACTTC CAISAGTSYEQYF TRBD2 TRBJ2-7 . TRBV10-3
TGTGCCAGCAGCGCTACCGGGACTAGCGGAGACTCCTACGAGCAGTACTTC CASSATGTSGDSYEQYF TRBD2 TRBJ2-7 . TRBV13